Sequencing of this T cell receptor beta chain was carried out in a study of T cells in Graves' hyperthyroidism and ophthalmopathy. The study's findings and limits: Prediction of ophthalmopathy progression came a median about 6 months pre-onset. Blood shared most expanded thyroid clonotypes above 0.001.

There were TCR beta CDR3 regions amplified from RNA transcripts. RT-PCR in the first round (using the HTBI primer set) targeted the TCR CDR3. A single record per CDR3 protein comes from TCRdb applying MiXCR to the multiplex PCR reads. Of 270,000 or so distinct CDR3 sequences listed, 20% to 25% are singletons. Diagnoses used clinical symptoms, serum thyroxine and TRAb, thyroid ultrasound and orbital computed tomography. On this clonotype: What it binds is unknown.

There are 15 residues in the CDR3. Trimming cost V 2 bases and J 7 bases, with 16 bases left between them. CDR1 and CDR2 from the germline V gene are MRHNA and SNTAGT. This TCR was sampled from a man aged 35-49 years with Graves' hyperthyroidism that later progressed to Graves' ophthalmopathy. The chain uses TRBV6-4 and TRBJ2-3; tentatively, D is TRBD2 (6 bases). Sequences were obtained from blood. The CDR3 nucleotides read TGTGCCAGCAGTGACGGGGTGGAGGGATCAAATACGCAGTATTTT. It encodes CASSDGVEGSNTQYF.